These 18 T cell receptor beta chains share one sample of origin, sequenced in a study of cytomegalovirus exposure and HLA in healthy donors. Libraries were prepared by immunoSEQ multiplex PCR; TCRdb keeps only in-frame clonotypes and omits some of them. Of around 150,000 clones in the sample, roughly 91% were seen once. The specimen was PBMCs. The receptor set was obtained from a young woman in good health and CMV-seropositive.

The DNA for the CDR3 is TGTGCCAGCCCGGGGTGGTACACTGAAGCTTTCTTT. This codes for CASPGWYTEAFF. V usage is TRBV6-4 and J usage is TRBJ1-1; D gene unclear. V gave up 8 bases and J gave up 3 bases, with 10 bases separating them. Germline V gives CDR1 MRHNA, CDR2 SNTAGT. The CDR3 extends over 12 amino acids.

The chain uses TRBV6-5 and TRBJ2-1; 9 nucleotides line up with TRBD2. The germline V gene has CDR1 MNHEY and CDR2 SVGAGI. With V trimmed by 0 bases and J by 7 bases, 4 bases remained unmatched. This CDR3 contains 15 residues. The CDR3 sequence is CASSYSSGRANEQFF. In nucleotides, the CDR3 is TGTGCCAGCAGTTACTCTAGCGGGAGAGCAAATGAGCAGTTCTTC.

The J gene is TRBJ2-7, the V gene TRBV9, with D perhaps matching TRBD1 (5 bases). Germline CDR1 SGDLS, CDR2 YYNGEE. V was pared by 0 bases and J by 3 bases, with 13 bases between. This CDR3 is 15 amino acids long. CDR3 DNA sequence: TGTGCCAGCAGCGTAGAAGGGGCTCCCTACTACGAGCAGTACTTC. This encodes CASSVEGAPYYEQYF.

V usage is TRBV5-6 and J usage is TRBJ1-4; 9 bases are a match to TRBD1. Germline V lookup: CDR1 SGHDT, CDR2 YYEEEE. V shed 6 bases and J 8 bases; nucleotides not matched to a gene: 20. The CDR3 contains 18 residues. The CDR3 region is CASNTWSGQGFAGEKLFF. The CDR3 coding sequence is TGTGCCAGCAATACGTGGTCGGGACAGGGCTTTGCGGGAGAAAAACTGTTTTTT.

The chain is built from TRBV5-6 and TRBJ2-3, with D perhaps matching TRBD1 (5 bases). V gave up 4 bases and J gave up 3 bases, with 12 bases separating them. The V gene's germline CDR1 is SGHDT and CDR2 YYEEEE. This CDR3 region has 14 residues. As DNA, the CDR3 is TGTGCCAGCAGCCCCCAGGGTTGGACAGATACGCAGTATTTT. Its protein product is CASSPQGWTDTQYF. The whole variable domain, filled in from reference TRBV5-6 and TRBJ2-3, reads DAGVTQSPTHLIKTRGQQVTLRCSPKSGHDTVSWYQQALGQGPQFIFQYYEEEERQRGNFPDRFSGHQFPNYSSELNVNALLLGDSALYLCASSPQGWTDTQYFGPGTRLTVL.

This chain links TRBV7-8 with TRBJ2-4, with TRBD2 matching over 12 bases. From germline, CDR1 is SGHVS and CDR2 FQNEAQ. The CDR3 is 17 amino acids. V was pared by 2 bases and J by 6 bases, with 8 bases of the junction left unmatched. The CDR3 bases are TGTGCCAGCAGCTTAAATGGGCTAGCGGGAGGGCTAAACATTCAGTACTTC. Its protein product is CASSLNGLAGGLNIQYF.

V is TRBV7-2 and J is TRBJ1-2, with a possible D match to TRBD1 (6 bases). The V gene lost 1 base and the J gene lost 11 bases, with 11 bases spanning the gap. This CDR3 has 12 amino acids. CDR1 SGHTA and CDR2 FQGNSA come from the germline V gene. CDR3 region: CASSLDRVGYTF. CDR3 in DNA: TGTGCCAGCAGCTTAGACAGGGTAGGATACACCTTC.

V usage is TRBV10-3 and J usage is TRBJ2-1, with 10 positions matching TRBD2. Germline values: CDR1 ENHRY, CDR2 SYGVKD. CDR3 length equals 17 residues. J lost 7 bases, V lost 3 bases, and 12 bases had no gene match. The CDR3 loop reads CAISELASGSLRNEQFF. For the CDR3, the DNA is TGTGCCATCAGTGAATTGGCTAGCGGGAGTCTTAGGAATGAGCAGTTCTTC.

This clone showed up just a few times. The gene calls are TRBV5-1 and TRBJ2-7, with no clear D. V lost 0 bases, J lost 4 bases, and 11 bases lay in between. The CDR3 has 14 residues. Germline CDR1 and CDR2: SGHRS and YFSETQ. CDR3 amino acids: CASSLAEIDYEQYF. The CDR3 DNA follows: TGCGCCAGCAGCTTGGCCGAAATAGATTACGAGCAGTACTTC.

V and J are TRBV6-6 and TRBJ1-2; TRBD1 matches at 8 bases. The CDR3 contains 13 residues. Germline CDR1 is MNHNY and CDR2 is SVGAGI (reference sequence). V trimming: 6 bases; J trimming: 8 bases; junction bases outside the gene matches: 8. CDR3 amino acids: CASRQQGVEGYTF. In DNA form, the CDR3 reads TGTGCCAGCAGACAACAGGGGGTCGAGGGCTACACCTTC.

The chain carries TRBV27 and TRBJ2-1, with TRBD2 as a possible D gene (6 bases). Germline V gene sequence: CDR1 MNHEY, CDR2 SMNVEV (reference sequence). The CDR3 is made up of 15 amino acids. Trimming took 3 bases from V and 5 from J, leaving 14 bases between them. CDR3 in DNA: TGTGCCAGCAGTTTCCCGGGAGCGATAAACAATGAGCAGTTCTTC. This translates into CASSFPGAINNEQFF.

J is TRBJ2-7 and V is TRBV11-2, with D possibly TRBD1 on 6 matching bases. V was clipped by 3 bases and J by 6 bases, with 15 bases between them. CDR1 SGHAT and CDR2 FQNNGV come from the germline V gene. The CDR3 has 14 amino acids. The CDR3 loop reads CASSFGQKRAEQYF. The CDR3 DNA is TGTGCCAGCAGCTTTGGACAGAAGCGCGCCGAGCAGTACTTC.

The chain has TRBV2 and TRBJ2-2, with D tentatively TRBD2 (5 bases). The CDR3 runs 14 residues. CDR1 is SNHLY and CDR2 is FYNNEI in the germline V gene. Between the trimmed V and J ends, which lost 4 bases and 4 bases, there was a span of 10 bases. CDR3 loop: CASSGGLGTGELFF. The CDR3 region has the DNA TGTGCCAGCAGTGGCGGACTCGGCACCGGGGAGCTGTTTTTT.

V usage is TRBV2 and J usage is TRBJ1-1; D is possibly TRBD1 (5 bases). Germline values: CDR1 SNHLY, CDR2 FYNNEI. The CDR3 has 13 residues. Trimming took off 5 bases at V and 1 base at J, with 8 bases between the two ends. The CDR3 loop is CASSLRGNTEAFF. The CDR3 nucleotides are TGTGCCAGCAGTCTTAGGGGGAACACTGAAGCTTTCTTT.

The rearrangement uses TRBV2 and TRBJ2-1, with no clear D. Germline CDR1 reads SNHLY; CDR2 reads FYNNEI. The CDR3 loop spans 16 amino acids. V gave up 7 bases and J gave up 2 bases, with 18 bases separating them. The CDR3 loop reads CASTQSWAGTYNEQFF. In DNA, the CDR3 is TGTGCCAGCACCCAAAGTTGGGCAGGTACCTACAATGAGCAGTTCTTC.

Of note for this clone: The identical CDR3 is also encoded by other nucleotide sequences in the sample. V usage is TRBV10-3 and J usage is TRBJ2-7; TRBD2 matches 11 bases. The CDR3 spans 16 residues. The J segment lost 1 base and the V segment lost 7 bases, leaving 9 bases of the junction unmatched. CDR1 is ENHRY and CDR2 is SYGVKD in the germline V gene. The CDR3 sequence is CAITRTSGRSSYEQYF. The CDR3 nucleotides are TGTGCCATCACCCGAACTAGCGGGAGATCATCCTACGAGCAGTACTTC.

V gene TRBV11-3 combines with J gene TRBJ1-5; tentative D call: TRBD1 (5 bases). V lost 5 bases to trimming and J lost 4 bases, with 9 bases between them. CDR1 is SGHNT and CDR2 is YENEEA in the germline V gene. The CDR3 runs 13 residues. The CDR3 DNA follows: TGTGCCAGCAGCCCGACAGCTAATCAGCCCCAGCATTTT. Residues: CASSPTANQPQHF.

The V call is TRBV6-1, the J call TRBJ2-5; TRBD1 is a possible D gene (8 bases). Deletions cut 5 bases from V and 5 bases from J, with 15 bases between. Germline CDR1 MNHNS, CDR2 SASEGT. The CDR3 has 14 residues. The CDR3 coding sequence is TGTGCCAGCAGTTCGGACAGGGAGGGGGAGACCCAGTACTTC. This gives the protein CASSSDREGETQYF.